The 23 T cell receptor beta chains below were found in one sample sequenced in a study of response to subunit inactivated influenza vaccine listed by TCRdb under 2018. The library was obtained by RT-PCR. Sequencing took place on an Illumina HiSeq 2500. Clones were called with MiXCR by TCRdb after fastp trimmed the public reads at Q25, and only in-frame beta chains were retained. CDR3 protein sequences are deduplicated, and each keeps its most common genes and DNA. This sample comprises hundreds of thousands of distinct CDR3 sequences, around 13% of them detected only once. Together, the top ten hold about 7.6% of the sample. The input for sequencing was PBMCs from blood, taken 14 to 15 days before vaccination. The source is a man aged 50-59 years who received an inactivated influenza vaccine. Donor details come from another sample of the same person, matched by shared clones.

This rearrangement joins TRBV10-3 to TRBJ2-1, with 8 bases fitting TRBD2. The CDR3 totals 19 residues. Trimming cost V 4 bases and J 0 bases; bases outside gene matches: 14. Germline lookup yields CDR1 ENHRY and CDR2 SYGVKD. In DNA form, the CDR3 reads TGTGCCATCAGTGTCACTCTAGCGGGTATAAGTGTCTCCTACAATGAGCAGTTCTTC. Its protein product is CAISVTLAGISVSYNEQFF.

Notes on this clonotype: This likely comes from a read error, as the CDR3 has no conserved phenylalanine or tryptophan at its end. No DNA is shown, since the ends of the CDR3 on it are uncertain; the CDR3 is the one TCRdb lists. The CDR3 is CASSQEVRVRRA. The gene calls are TRBV4-1 and TRBJ2-4; the table's D gene call, TRBD2, was not cross checked with the DNA. Germline CDR1 and CDR2: MGHRA and YSYEKL. The CDR3 is 12 amino acids long, termini counted.

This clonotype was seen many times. CDR3 in DNA: TGTGCCAGCAGCCAATGGACAGGGGGATTCAACACTGAAGCTTTCTTT. Translated: CASSQWTGGFNTEAFF. V is TRBV14 and J is TRBJ1-1; 10 nucleotides align to TRBD1. V dropped 2 bases and J dropped 2; count of bases not matched to a gene: 5. The CDR3 is 16 residues long. CDR1 is SGHDN and CDR2 is FVKESK in the germline V gene.

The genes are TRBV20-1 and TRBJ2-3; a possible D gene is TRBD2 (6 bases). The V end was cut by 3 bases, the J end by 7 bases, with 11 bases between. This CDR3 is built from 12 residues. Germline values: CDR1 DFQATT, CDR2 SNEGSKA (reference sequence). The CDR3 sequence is CSARGLEYTQYF. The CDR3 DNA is TGCAGTGCTAGGGGACTGGAGTATACGCAGTATTTT.

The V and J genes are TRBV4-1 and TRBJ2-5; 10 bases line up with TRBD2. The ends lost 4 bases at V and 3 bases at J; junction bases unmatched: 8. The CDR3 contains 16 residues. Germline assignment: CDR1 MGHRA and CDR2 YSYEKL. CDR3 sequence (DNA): TGCGCCAGCAGCCCCTACTCCACTAGCGGGGAAGAGACCCAGTACTTC. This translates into CASSPYSTSGEETQYF.

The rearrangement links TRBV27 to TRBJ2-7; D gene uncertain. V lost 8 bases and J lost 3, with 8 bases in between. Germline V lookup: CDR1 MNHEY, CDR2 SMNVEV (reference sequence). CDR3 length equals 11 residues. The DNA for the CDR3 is TGTGCCAGCGGATGGGGCTACGAGCAGTACTTC. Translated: CASGWGYEQYF.

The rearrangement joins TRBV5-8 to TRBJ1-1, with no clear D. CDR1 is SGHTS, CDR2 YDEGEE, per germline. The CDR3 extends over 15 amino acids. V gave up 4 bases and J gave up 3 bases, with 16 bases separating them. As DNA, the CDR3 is TGTGCCAGCAGCCGACGGCGGATTAAGGACACTGAAGCTTTCTTT. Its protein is CASSRRRIKDTEAFF.

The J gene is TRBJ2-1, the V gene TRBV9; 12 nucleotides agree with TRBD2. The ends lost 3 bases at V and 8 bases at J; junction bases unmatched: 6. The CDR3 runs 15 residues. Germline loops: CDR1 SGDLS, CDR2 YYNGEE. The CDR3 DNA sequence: TGTGCCAGCAGCGCTAGCGGGGGGGGCTTGGATGAGCAGTTCTTC. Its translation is CASSASGGGLDEQFF. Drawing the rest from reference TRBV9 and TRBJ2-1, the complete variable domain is DSGVTQTPKHLITATGQRVTLRCSPRSGDLSVYWYQQSLDQGLQFLIQYYNGEERAKGNILERFSAQQFPDLHSELNLSSLELGDSALYFCASSASGGGLDEQFFGPGTRLTVL.

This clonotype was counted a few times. The CDR3 reads CASSLDGGYNEKLFF. CDR3 sequence (DNA): TGTGCCAGCAGCTTAGACGGGGGCTATAATGAAAAACTGTTTTTT. The chain employs TRBV7-9 and TRBJ1-4, with a possible D match to TRBD1 (6 bases). The CDR3 is made up of 15 amino acids. Looked up from germline, CDR1 is SEHNR and CDR2 is FQNEAQ (reference sequence). Between the trimmed V and J ends, which lost 1 base and 4 bases, there was a span of 10 bases. The full variable domain, with the rest looked up from reference TRBV7-9 and TRBJ1-4, is DTGVSQNPRHKITKRGQNVTFRCDPISEHNRLYWYRQTLGQGPEFLTYFQNEAQLEKSRLLSDRFSAERPKGSFSTLEIQRTEQGDSAMYLCASSLDGGYNEKLFFGSGTQLSVL.

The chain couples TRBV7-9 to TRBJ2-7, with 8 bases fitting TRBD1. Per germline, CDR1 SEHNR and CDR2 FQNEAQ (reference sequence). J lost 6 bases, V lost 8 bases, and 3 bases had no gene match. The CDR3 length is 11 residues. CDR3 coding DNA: TGTGCCAGCGAACAGGGGGGCGAGCAGTACTTC. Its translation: CASEQGGEQYF.

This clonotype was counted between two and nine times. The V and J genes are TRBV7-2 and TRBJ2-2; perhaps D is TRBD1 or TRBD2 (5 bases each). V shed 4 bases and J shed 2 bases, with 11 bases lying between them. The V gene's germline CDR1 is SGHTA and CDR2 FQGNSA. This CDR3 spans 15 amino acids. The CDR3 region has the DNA TGTGCCAGCAGCTGGGGACCAGTAAACACCGGGGAGCTGTTTTTT. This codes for CASSWGPVNTGELFF.

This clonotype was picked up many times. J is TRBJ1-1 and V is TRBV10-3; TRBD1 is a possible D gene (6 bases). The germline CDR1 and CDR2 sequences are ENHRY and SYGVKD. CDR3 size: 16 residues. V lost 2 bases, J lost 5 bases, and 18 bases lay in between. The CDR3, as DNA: TGTGCCATCAGTGAGGAGATCGGGGGCGCGGGGACTGAAGCTTTCTTT. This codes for CAISEEIGGAGTEAFF.

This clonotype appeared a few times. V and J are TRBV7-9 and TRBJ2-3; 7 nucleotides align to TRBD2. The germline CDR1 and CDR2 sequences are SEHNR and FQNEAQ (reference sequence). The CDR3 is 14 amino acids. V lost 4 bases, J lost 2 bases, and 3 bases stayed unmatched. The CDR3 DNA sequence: TGTGCCAGCAGCTCGACTAGCCCCACAGATACGCAGTATTTT. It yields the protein CASSSTSPTDTQYF.

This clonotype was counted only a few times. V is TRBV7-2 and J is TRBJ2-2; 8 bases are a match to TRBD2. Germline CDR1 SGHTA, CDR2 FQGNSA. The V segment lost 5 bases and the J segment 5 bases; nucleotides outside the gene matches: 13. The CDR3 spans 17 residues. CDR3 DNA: TGTGCCAGCAGCCACCCCTTGGGGATAGCGGGGACCGGGGAGCTGTTTTTT. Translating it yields CASSHPLGIAGTGELFF. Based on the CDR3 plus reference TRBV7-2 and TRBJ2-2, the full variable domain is GAGVSQSPSNKVTEKGKDVELRCDPISGHTALYWYRQSLGQGLEFLIYFQGNSAPDKSGLPSDRFSAERTGGSVSTLTIQRTQQEDSAVYLCASSHPLGIAGTGELFFGEGSRLTVL.

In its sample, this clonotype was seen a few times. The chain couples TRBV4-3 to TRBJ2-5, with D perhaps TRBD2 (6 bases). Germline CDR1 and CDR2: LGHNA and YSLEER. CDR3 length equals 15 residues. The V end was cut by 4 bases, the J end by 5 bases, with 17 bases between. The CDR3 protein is CASSPGGEVGETQYF. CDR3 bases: TGCGCCAGCAGCCCTGGCGGGGAGGTCGGGGAGACCCAGTACTTC.

CDR3 region: CASQQRSTDTQYF. For the CDR3, the DNA is TGTGCCAGCCAGCAGCGGAGCACAGATACGCAGTATTTT. The chain carries TRBV2 and TRBJ2-3, with a possible D match to TRBD2 (5 bases). Germline V gene data show CDR1 as SNHLY and CDR2 as FYNNEI. This CDR3 region has 13 residues. V shed 8 bases and J shed 0 bases, with 9 bases lying between them. The full variable domain, with the rest looked up from reference TRBV2 and TRBJ2-3, is EPEVTQTPSHQVTQMGQEVILRCVPISNHLYFYWYRQILGQKVEFLVSFYNNEISEKSEIFDDQFSVERPDGSNFTLKIRSTKLEDSAMYFCASQQRSTDTQYFGPGTRLTVL.

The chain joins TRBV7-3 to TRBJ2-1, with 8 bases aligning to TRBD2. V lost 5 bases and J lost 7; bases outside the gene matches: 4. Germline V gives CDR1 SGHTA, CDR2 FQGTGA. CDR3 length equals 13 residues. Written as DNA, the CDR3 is TGTGCCAGCAGCCCGTTAGCGGGAAATGAGCAGTTCTTC. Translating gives CASSPLAGNEQFF.

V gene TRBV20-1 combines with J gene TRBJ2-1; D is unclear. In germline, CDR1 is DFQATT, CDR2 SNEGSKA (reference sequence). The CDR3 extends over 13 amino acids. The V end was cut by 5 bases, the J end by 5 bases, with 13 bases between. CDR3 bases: TGCAGTGCTTTCGCCCCCCACAACAATGAGCAGTTCTTC. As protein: CSAFAPHNNEQFF.

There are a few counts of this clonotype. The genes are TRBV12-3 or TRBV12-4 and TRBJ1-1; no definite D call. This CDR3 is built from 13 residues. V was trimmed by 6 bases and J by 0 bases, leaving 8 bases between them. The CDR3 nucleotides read TGTGCCAGCAGGTTCAAGATGAACACTGAAGCTTTCTTT. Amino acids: CASRFKMNTEAFF.

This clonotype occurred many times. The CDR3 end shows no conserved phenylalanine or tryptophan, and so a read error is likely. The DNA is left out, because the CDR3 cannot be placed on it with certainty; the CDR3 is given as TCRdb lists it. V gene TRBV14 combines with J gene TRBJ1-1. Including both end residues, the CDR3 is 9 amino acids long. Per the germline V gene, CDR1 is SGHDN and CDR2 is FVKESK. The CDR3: CASSPDCGT.

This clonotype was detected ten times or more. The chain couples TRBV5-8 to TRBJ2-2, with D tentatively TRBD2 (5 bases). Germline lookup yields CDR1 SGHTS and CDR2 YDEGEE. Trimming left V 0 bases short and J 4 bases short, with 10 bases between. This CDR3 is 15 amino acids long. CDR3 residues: CASSLVAAATGELFF. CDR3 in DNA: TGTGCCAGCAGCTTGGTCGCAGCGGCCACCGGGGAGCTGTTTTTT.

This chain's CDR3 is CASTNSGGAEETQYF. The CDR3 nucleotides are TGTGCCAGCACCAACAGCGGGGGGGCGGAAGAGACCCAGTACTTC. The chain recombines TRBV11-3 with TRBJ2-5; 10 bases map to TRBD2. This CDR3 comprises 15 residues. The V gene end was trimmed by 7 bases and the J gene end by 3 bases; junction bases not matched to a gene: 8. The germline gives CDR1 SGHNT, CDR2 YENEEA.

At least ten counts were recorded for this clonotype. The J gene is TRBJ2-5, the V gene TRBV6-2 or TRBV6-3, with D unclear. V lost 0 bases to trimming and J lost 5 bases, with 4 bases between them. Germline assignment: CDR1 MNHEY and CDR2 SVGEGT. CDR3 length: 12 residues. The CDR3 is CASSYSKETQYF. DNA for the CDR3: TGTGCCAGCAGTTACTCTAAGGAGACCCAGTACTTC.